The rows below give T cell receptor beta chains drawn from one sample of a study of T cells expressing NK-cell markers. Reprocessing the 5' RACE reads, TCRdb reports a single entry for every CDR3 protein and omits DNA. Its table records some 340,000 distinct CDR3 sequences. Specimen: blood T cells: a sorted CD56 or NKG2C T cell subset, CD4+ or CD8+ T cells, or bulk PBMC T cells (not recorded which). The receptors shown here come from a man aged 18-75 years in good health. The CDR3 runs from the conserved cysteine through the conserved F or W. Fields, in order: V gene, J gene, CDR3 protein.

>TRBV30|TRBJ2-3
CASGTGGTDTQYF
>TRBV5-1|TRBJ1-6
CASRGQWGSTAAGSYNSPLHF
>TRBV7-8|TRBJ1-3
CASSPRMGGNTIYF
>TRBV25-1|TRBJ2-7
CASSAGMGPYEQYF
>TRBV6-1|TRBJ1-5
CASCKGQQNQPQHF
>TRBV14|TRBJ2-2
CASSQNYRGSGELFF
>TRBV2|TRBJ2-3
CASRGQGAWRVVSDTQYF
>TRBV2|TRBJ2-3
CASSGRWESTDTQYF
>TRBV10-3|TRBJ2-3
CAVVSLAGGFSTDTQYF
>TRBV24-1|TRBJ2-3
CATSDSAGGRDTQYF
>TRBV5-5|TRBJ1-6
CASSLASGTGSSPLHF
>TRBV5-1|TRBJ1-1
CASSLQVGTGAGTEAFF
>TRBV7-9|TRBJ1-3
CASSTGTVAGNTIYF
>TRBV6-2/TRBV6-3|TRBJ1-5
CASRDLQGPSNQPQHF
>TRBV6-1|TRBJ2-7
CASRGGDRYEQYF
>TRBV18|TRBJ2-3
CASSPNRDLAQDTQYF
>TRBV18|TRBJ2-2
CASSPIAGAGELFF
>TRBV7-8|TRBJ2-7
CASTANWGPRYEQYF
>TRBV6-5|TRBJ2-7
CASSYEALSHEQYF
>TRBV18|TRBJ1-1
CASSPGDRGNTEAFF
>TRBV5-1|TRBJ2-7
CASSLAGRQHSYEQYF
>TRBV6-2/TRBV6-3|TRBJ2-7
CAGSDREGRYEQYF
>TRBV20-1|TRBJ2-7
CSASALAGEQYF
>TRBV2|TRBJ1-4
CASRFRQATNEKLFF
>TRBV3-1|TRBJ2-1
CASSLRGGLKNEQFF
>TRBV20-1|TRBJ1-1
CSAKEGDLREAFF
>TRBV6-2/TRBV6-3|TRBJ1-3
CASSYYTTGFSGNTIYF
>TRBV12-3/TRBV12-4|TRBJ1-4
CASRSDGTANLQLFF
>TRBV18|TRBJ1-2
CASSANYRDKNYGYTF
>TRBV12-3/TRBV12-4|TRBJ1-6
CASSREGSRIYSPLHF
>TRBV12-3/TRBV12-4|TRBJ2-7
CASSSLTTGFNSEQYF
>TRBV4-1|TRBJ2-3
CASSQELYASGATDTQYF
>TRBV7-3|TRBJ2-3
CASGRLGATDTQYF
>TRBV7-9|TRBJ2-3
CASSLRGGNTDTQYF
>TRBV7-8|TRBJ2-2
CASSALQGGTGELFF
>TRBV11-1|TRBJ2-1
CASSPIGAQDRGRDEQFF
>TRBV24-1|TRBJ2-5
CATSQLGTGQEETQYF
>TRBV12-3/TRBV12-4|TRBJ1-2
CASTLRDSRGYTF
>TRBV30|TRBJ1-2
CAWSVNNNYGYTF
>TRBV9|TRBJ2-3
CASSVSGLAGGGTDTQYF
>TRBV6-1|TRBJ2-5
CASSEHQEETQYF
>TRBV5-1|TRBJ1-3
CASSLTGTGIGNTIYF
>TRBV29-1|TRBJ1-3
CSVVLRGIANSGNTIYF
>TRBV25-1|TRBJ2-6
CASSDQGVVSGANVLTF
>TRBV12-3/TRBV12-4|TRBJ2-1
CASSLPTNYNEQFF
>TRBV24-1|TRBJ1-2
CATSEGKEWGYTF
>TRBV2|TRBJ2-2
CASSKTSDTGELFF